This TCR beta chain was observed in a study of CD8 T cells in Susac syndrome. An input of roughly 0.45 to 1 ug of RNA was subjected to reverse transcription using random hexamers. Amplification of TCR beta CDR3 spanned 54 Vbeta and 13 Jbeta via immunoSEQ multiplex PCR. From the immunoSEQ multiplex PCR reads, TCRdb called clonotypes with MiXCR, one entry per CDR3 protein. The sample holds over 300,000 distinct CDR3 sequences, roughly 94% seen once. V lost 7 bases and J 2 bases, leaving 12 bases between the germline ends. The CDR3 totals 13 residues. Germline V gene lookup returns CDR1 SNHLY and CDR2 FYNNEI.

V is TRBV2 and J is TRBJ2-7; D perhaps matches TRBD2 (5 bases). The sample taken for sequencing was CD4+ T cells from PBMCs. The TCR originated in a human donor with multiple sclerosis. CDR3 sequence (DNA): TGTGCCAGCAAGGAGGCGAGGACCTACGAGCAGTACTTC. Its translation: CASKEARTYEQYF.